Below, 30 T cell receptor beta chains from the same sample are listed, as sequenced in a study of OX40 agonist ivuxolimab in advanced cancers. Profiled with immunoSEQ multiplex PCR; TCRdb holds only in-frame clones, not every one. The sample carries under 80,000 clones, 92% recorded once. Specimen: CD4+ or CD8+ T cells sorted from blood, collected in a trial of the OX40 agonist ivuxolimab. The receptor set was obtained from an adult with an advanced solid tumor such as melanoma, head and neck, liver or kidney cancer.

The chain links TRBV19 to TRBJ1-5; 9 bases match TRBD1. Looked up from germline, CDR1 is LNHDA and CDR2 is SQIVND (reference sequence). V was pared by 7 bases and J by 4 bases, with 8 bases of the junction left unmatched. This CDR3 contains 15 residues. The CDR3 sequence is CASTLGGQGNQPQHF. The CDR3 nucleotides read TGTGCCAGTACCCTAGGGGGACAGGGTAATCAGCCCCAGCATTTT.

The genes are TRBV9 and TRBJ2-5, with 7 bases that match TRBD1. The J call is doubtful: the DNA matches TRBJ2-7 better. The CDR3 loop spans 13 amino acids. Germline CDR1 reads SGDLS; CDR2 reads YYNGEE. The CDR3 region has the DNA TGTGCCAGCAGCGCCGGGACAGAATACGAGCAGTACTTC. Translation gives CASSAGTEYEQYF.

The V gene is TRBV19, the J gene TRBJ1-5, with a tentative D call TRBD1 (5 bases). Germline-derived CDR1 and CDR2 are LNHDA and SQIVND (reference sequence). This CDR3 is 15 amino acids long. The V and J ends lost 5 bases and 7 bases respectively, with 18 bases between them. The CDR3 region is CASSPFLEGAQPQHF. Here the CDR3 DNA reads TGTGCCAGTAGTCCTTTCCTGGAAGGGGCCCAGCCCCAGCATTTT.

The J gene is TRBJ2-1, the V gene TRBV5-6; D unresolved. V was clipped by 3 bases and J by 10 bases, with 8 bases between them. This CDR3 is built from 11 residues. Germline V gives CDR1 SGHDT, CDR2 YYEEEE. The CDR3, as DNA: TGTGCCAGCAGCTCGGTAGGCGAGCAGTTCTTC. Its translation: CASSSVGEQFF. Based on the CDR3 plus reference TRBV5-6 and TRBJ2-1, the full variable domain is DAGVTQSPTHLIKTRGQQVTLRCSPKSGHDTVSWYQQALGQGPQFIFQYYEEEERQRGNFPDRFSGHQFPNYSSELNVNALLLGDSALYLCASSSVGEQFFGPGTRLTVL.

J is TRBJ2-7 and V is TRBV14, with a tentative D call TRBD2 (5 bases). V was cut by 0 bases and J by 1 base, with 10 bases left in between. This CDR3 contains 15 residues. Germline lookup yields CDR1 SGHDN and CDR2 FVKESK. The CDR3 DNA follows: TGTGCCAGCAGCCAAGAACTAGGTTCATCCTACGAGCAGTACTTC. This translates into CASSQELGSSYEQYF.

The CDR3 loop reads CASSYRGWETQYF. The CDR3 nucleotides are TGTGCCAGCAGTTATAGAGGGTGGGAGACCCAGTACTTC. This chain joins TRBV6-5 and TRBJ2-5, with D possibly TRBD2 on 5 matching bases. The CDR3 sequence is 13 residues long. Trimming left V 3 bases short and J 5 bases short, with 10 bases between. Germline CDR1 and CDR2: MNHEY and SVGAGI.

V usage is TRBV4-2 and J usage is TRBJ1-2, with 7 bases that match TRBD1. This CDR3 is 15 amino acids long. J was trimmed by 0 bases and V by 1 base; bases with no gene match: 2. CDR1 and CDR2 (germline): LGHNA, YNFKEQ. The CDR3 nucleotides are TGTGCCAGCAGCCAAGGGGACAGTACTAACTATGGCTACACCTTC. Residues: CASSQGDSTNYGYTF.

J is TRBJ1-1 and V is TRBV9; D may be TRBD1 (5 bases). V gave up 4 bases and J gave up 4 bases, with 17 bases separating them. CDR1 is SGDLS, CDR2 YYNGEE, per germline. The CDR3 has 15 residues. The CDR3 protein is CASSPLAGYITEAFF. CDR3 DNA: TGTGCCAGCAGCCCCCTGGCAGGGTATATCACTGAAGCTTTCTTT.

J is TRBJ1-2 and V is TRBV4-1, with D hard to call. Per germline, CDR1 MGHRA and CDR2 YSYEKL. Trimming pared 2 bases from V and 4 bases from J, leaving 11 bases between. The CDR3 loop spans 14 amino acids. Here the CDR3 reads CASSQIEAGYGYTF. The CDR3 nucleotides are TGCGCCAGCAGCCAAATTGAGGCAGGCTATGGCTACACCTTC.

The chain combines TRBV18 with TRBJ1-1, with unresolved D. V was pared by 4 bases and J by 5 bases, with 20 bases between. The germline V gene has CDR1 KGHSH and CDR2 LQKENI. The CDR3 has 16 residues. CDR3 coding DNA: TGTGCCAGCTCACGCCTCACGGAAGGGAAGGGAACTGAAGCTTTCTTT. The encoded protein is CASSRLTEGKGTEAFF.

V usage is TRBV7-6 and J usage is TRBJ1-2; perhaps TRBD1 as D (5 bases). The CDR3 length is 12 residues. The germline gives CDR1 SGHVS, CDR2 FNYEAQ. The V end was cut by 5 bases, the J end by 8 bases, with 12 bases between. CDR3 DNA: TGTGCCAGCAGCCCCCCCGGGGGGGGCTACACCTTC. This gives the protein CASSPPGGGYTF.

DNA of the CDR3: TGTGCCAGCACCGAAAATAGCTATACAGCCTACGAGCAGTACTTC. Its protein product is CASTENSYTAYEQYF. The gene calls are TRBV2 and TRBJ2-7; unclear D gene. The CDR3 runs 15 residues. Germline V gene data show CDR1 as SNHLY and CDR2 as FYNNEI. Trimming cost V 7 bases and J 2 bases, with 18 bases left between them.

The chain is built from TRBV4-1 and TRBJ1-4; 8 bases fit TRBD1. The junction had 7 bases not matched to a gene; V was cut back by 3 bases and J by 7 bases. The CDR3 covers 15 residues. Germline lookup yields CDR1 MGHRA and CDR2 YSYEKL. For the CDR3, the DNA is TGCGCCAGCAGCCAGACAGGGGCTTTCAGTGAAAAACTGTTTTTT. This encodes CASSQTGAFSEKLFF.

The chain has TRBV18 and TRBJ2-7; TRBD2 matches 7 bases. The CDR3 contains 15 residues. Germline-derived CDR1 and CDR2 are KGHSH and LQKENI. Trimming removed 5 bases from V and 3 bases from J; junction bases left unmatched: 10. The CDR3 DNA reads as TGTGCCAGCTCAACTCGGGACTGGGAGGGCTACGAGCAGTACTTC. It translates to CASSTRDWEGYEQYF.

This rearrangement joins TRBV11-2 to TRBJ2-2; 8 bases map to TRBD1. Unmatched junction bases numbered 8, after V lost 7 bases and J lost 1 base. The germline V gene encodes CDR1 SGHAT and CDR2 FQNNGV. The CDR3 contains 16 residues. The CDR3 nucleotides read TGTGCCAGCACCCCGCCTGGGACAGGGAACACCGGGGAGCTGTTTTTT. It is translated as CASTPPGTGNTGELFF.

V gene TRBV5-6 combines with J gene TRBJ1-5, with 7 bases identical to TRBD1. From germline, CDR1 is SGHDT and CDR2 YYEEEE. CDR3 length: 15 amino acids. After removal of 1 base from V and 2 bases from J, the junction contained 3 bases not matched to a gene. CDR3 sequence reads: CASSLLGQGNQPQHF. CDR3 bases: TGTGCCAGCAGCTTGTTAGGACAGGGCAATCAGCCCCAGCATTTT.

The chain carries TRBV6-5 and TRBJ1-1; 8 bases are a match to TRBD1. The ends lost 6 bases at V and 4 bases at J; junction bases unmatched: 7. This CDR3 comprises 14 residues. Germline loops: CDR1 MNHEY, CDR2 SVGAGI. The CDR3 DNA is TGTGCCAGCAGCATCCAGGGGGCCTTCACTGAAGCTTTCTTT. It encodes CASSIQGAFTEAFF.

In this sample, this clone turned up a few times. The chain carries TRBV27 and TRBJ1-2, with D perhaps matching TRBD1 (5 bases). Germline lookup yields CDR1 MNHEY and CDR2 SMNVEV (reference sequence). V dropped 7 bases and J dropped 3 bases, with 18 bases sitting between them. The CDR3 runs 15 residues. CDR3 nucleotide sequence: TGTGCCAGCAAAAGGGGAGGGACCGGCGACTATGGCTACACCTTC. Residues: CASKRGGTGDYGYTF.

This clone was counted between two and nine times. The CDR3 protein is CASSQDPGLFQETQYF. CDR3 coding DNA: TGCGCCAGCAGCCAAGATCCCGGACTGTTCCAAGAGACCCAGTACTTC. This rearrangement joins TRBV4-1 to TRBJ2-5, with TRBD2 as a possible D gene (5 bases). CDR1 and CDR2 from the germline V gene are MGHRA and YSYEKL. This CDR3 is 16 amino acids long. V was cut by 0 bases and J by 1 base, with 12 bases left in between.

This sequence joins TRBV27 and TRBJ2-7; D may be TRBD2 (5 bases). The ends were cut back, 2 bases at V and 5 bases at J, with 13 bases in the middle. The CDR3 is 14 residues long. The germline gives CDR1 MNHEY, CDR2 SMNVEV (reference sequence). CDR3 coding DNA: TGTGCCAGCAGTTTAACCGCGGGTGGGGACGAGCAGTACTTC. Translated: CASSLTAGGDEQYF.

The chain carries TRBV4-2 and TRBJ2-1; 8 nucleotides align to TRBD1. This CDR3 region has 16 residues. Unmatched junction bases numbered 7, after V lost 3 bases and J lost 3 bases. CDR1 is LGHNA and CDR2 is YNFKEQ in the germline V gene. This CDR3 reads CASSHTTGESYNEQFF. CDR3 coding DNA: TGTGCCAGCAGCCATACGACAGGGGAAAGCTACAATGAGCAGTTCTTC.

The chain couples TRBV5-6 to TRBJ1-6; TRBD1 matches at 9 bases. CDR3 length equals 14 residues. Germline V gene sequence: CDR1 SGHDT, CDR2 YYEEEE. The V segment lost 4 bases and the J segment 7 bases; nucleotides outside the gene matches: 3. The CDR3 sequence: CASSDGTGNSPLHF. In DNA form, the CDR3 reads TGTGCCAGCAGCGACGGGACAGGGAATTCACCCCTCCACTTT.

CDR3 sequence (DNA): TGTGCCAGCAGTTACAGCTGGCAGGTAGAGTACAATGAGCAGTTCTTC. Amino acid sequence: CASSYSWQVEYNEQFF. The gene calls are TRBV6-5 and TRBJ2-1, with unresolved D. This CDR3 region has 16 residues. The germline V gene has CDR1 MNHEY and CDR2 SVGAGI. V lost 2 bases to trimming and J lost 4 bases, with 15 bases between them.

The chain combines TRBV10-2 with TRBJ2-7, with TRBD2 as a possible D gene (5 bases). Germline V lookup: CDR1 WSHSY, CDR2 SAAADI. The V end lost 3 bases, the J end lost 3 bases, and 12 bases lay between the germline ends. The length of the CDR3 is 14 residues. Here the CDR3 DNA reads TGCGCCAGCAGTGACTCAGGAGAGGGCTACGAGCAGTACTTC. Translation gives CASSDSGEGYEQYF.

This rearrangement joins TRBV4-1 to TRBJ1-2; unclear D gene. The CDR3 consists of 16 residues. The germline CDR1 and CDR2 sequences are MGHRA and YSYEKL. Trimming pared 0 bases from V and 4 bases from J, leaving 15 bases between. This CDR3 is CASSQEETPHPYGYTF. The DNA of the CDR3 is TGCGCCAGCAGCCAAGAAGAGACCCCCCACCCCTATGGCTACACCTTC.

The chain couples TRBV6-5 to TRBJ2-2, with D possibly being TRBD2 (6 bases). The CDR3 is 14 residues long. In germline, CDR1 is MNHEY, CDR2 SVGAGI. Trimming removed 4 bases at V and 6 bases at J, with 12 bases between. The CDR3 region is CASSLSGEAGELFF. The CDR3 nucleotides are TGTGCCAGCAGTTTATCCGGGGAGGCCGGGGAGCTGTTTTTT.

This CDR3 is CASSLETGRGTGELFF. The CDR3 coding sequence is TGTGCCAGCAGCTTGGAGACAGGGAGGGGCACCGGGGAGCTGTTTTTT. This sequence joins TRBV5-6 and TRBJ2-2; tentatively, D is TRBD1 or TRBD2 (7 bases each). The germline V gene encodes CDR1 SGHDT and CDR2 YYEEEE. Trimming left V 0 bases short and J 4 bases short, with 13 bases between. CDR3 length equals 16 residues.

The V call is TRBV4-1, the J call TRBJ2-7; D not resolved. The germline V gene encodes CDR1 MGHRA and CDR2 YSYEKL. The CDR3 extends over 13 amino acids. The V end lost 6 bases, the J end lost 2 bases, and 11 bases lay between the germline ends. The CDR3 here is CASSTFEAYEQYF. CDR3 coding DNA: TGCGCCAGCAGTACCTTTGAGGCCTACGAGCAGTACTTC.

The rearrangement joins TRBV2 to TRBJ1-2; 10 bases match TRBD1. Per germline, CDR1 SNHLY and CDR2 FYNNEI. CDR3 length: 17 amino acids. Germline trimming cut 1 base from V and 4 bases from J; bases unmatched to any gene: 9. CDR3: CASSEVPGTGAIYGYTF. CDR3 nucleotide sequence: TGTGCCAGCAGTGAAGTACCCGGGACAGGGGCCATCTATGGCTACACCTTC.

This chain links TRBV6-1 with TRBJ1-2, with TRBD1 matching 7 bases. V shed 4 bases, J shed 10 bases, and the junction held 3 bases outside the gene matches. The CDR3 is 11 residues long. Per the germline V gene, CDR1 is MNHNS and CDR2 is SASEGT. CDR3 DNA sequence: TGTGCCAGCAGTGTGGGGACAGCCTACACCTTC. This codes for CASSVGTAYTF.